The 7 T cell receptor beta chains presented below share a single source sample, sequenced in a study of prognosis after radiotherapy for stage I lung cancer. Two rounds of multiplex PCR amplified TCR beta CDR3 from genomic DNA. Round-one PCR had primers specific to each TRBV and TRBJ gene. Via MiXCR, TCRdb re-called the multiplex PCR reads, giving one row per CDR3 protein. The repertoire consists of about 31,000 distinct CDR3 sequences, with roughly two fifths occurring once and the leading ten covering just over 15%. The sample was PBMCs, taken before or after stereotactic body radiation therapy (not recorded which). The receptors stem from a donor over 45 with non-small cell lung cancer.

This clonotype was counted ten times or more. The chain uses TRBV12-5 and TRBJ1-1; unclear D gene. The V gene's germline CDR1 is LGHNT and CDR2 FRNRAP. CDR3 length: 13 amino acids. V shed 5 bases and J shed 1 base, with 8 bases lying between them. The CDR3 region has the DNA TGTGCTAGTGGTCCCTGGGGGAACACTGAAGCTTTCTTT. This sequence encodes CASGPWGNTEAFF.

Worth noting for this clonotype: An end of the junction differs from the germline gene, which may be a read error. This rearrangement joins TRBV27 to TRBJ1-5; TRBD1 might be the D (6 bases). The germline gives CDR1 MNHEY, CDR2 SMNVEV (reference sequence). CDR3 length: 13 amino acids. The CDR3 reads CPSSEQGRQPRHF. CDR3 coding DNA: TGTCCCAGCAGTGAACAGGGAAGGCAGCCCCGGCATTTT.

This clonotype was detected ten times or more. The V and J genes are TRBV5-5 and TRBJ2-7; D may match TRBD1 or TRBD2 (5 bases each). V lost 2 bases and J lost 2, with 11 bases in between. The CDR3 consists of 14 residues. Germline lookup yields CDR1 SGHKS and CDR2 YYEKEE (reference sequence). The DNA of the CDR3 is TGTGCCAGCAGCTTAGATGGGACGGCCTACGAGCAGTACTTC. It specifies CASSLDGTAYEQYF.

Concerning this clonotype: One end of the junction fails to match germline, which may point to a read error. V is TRBV6-2 or TRBV6-3 and J is TRBJ1-5; D not certain. The CDR3 length is 13 residues. From germline, CDR1 is MNHEY and CDR2 SVGEGT. The CDR3 DNA reads TGTGCCAGCAACAAAGAAGAGGATCAGCACCAGCATTTT. Translating gives CASNKEEDQHQHF.

The V call is TRBV20-1, the J call TRBJ2-4; 8 nucleotides align to TRBD2. The V and J ends lost 1 base and 5 bases, in that order; junction bases with no gene match: 13. CDR3 length equals 17 residues. Germline V CDR1 and CDR2: DFQATT, SNEGSKA (reference sequence). The CDR3 loop is CSARAPGGAVTENIQYF. The CDR3 nucleotides read TGCAGTGCTAGAGCCCCGGGAGGGGCCGTAACGGAAAACATTCAGTACTTC.

As for this clonotype: A far larger clone is one nucleotide away, so this likely arose from a read error. The chain carries TRBV6-4 and TRBJ2-7, with 7 bases that match TRBD1. This CDR3 has 16 amino acids. V lost 7 bases, J lost 0 bases, and 12 bases stayed unmatched. The germline CDR1 and CDR2 sequences are MRHNA and SNTAGT. CDR3 residues: CASKDTGTASSYEQYF. The CDR3 DNA sequence: TGTGCCAGCAAAGATACCGGGACAGCGAGCTCCTACGAGCAGTACTTC.

Only one count was recorded for this clonotype. The DNA of the CDR3 is TGCAGTGCTAGAGATCAGGAGCGGGGGTATACAGATACGCAGTATTTT. Translated: CSARDQERGYTDTQYF. This rearrangement joins TRBV20-1 to TRBJ2-3; 8 nucleotides align to TRBD2. V lost 0 bases and J lost 3; bases outside the gene matches: 8. The CDR3 has 16 amino acids. Germline loops: CDR1 DFQATT, CDR2 SNEGSKA (reference sequence).